Listed here are 6 T cell receptor beta chains from one sample, sequenced in a study of cytomegalovirus exposure and HLA in healthy donors. Produced via immunoSEQ multiplex PCR; TCRdb's table is partial and in-frame only. This repertoire shows about 82,000 clones, 85% to 95% found once; its top ten account for 0.65% to 0.7%. The specimen was PBMCs. The receptors stem from a man aged 18 to 29 in good health and CMV-seronegative.

V is TRBV6-1 and J is TRBJ1-2, with 9 bases fitting TRBD1. V lost 6 bases, J lost 5 bases, and 10 bases stayed unmatched. There are 15 residues in the CDR3. Germline CDR1 reads MNHNS; CDR2 reads SASEGT. The CDR3 DNA is TGTGCCAGCAGGACTCCGGGACAGGGTTTTTATGGCTACACCTTC. Translated: CASRTPGQGFYGYTF.

V is TRBV18 and J is TRBJ1-1; 7 bases agree with TRBD1. Germline V lookup: CDR1 KGHSH, CDR2 LQKENI. The CDR3 is 16 amino acids. V was pared by 3 bases and J by 1 base, with 8 bases of the junction left unmatched. Here the CDR3 reads CASSPVGGRTNTEAFF. CDR3 DNA sequence: TGTGCCAGCTCACCCGTAGGGGGCCGGACGAACACTGAAGCTTTCTTT.

V usage is TRBV7-3 and J usage is TRBJ2-5, with D maybe TRBD1 (5 bases). The V and J ends lost 3 bases and 2 bases respectively, with 7 bases between them. This CDR3 has 13 residues. Germline V lookup: CDR1 SGHTA, CDR2 FQGTGA. The CDR3 nucleotides read TGTGCCAGCAGCTTTCACAGGCAAGAGACCCAGTACTTC. Its protein is CASSFHRQETQYF.

The V call is TRBV6-5, the J call TRBJ2-1; tentatively, D is TRBD1 (6 bases). The CDR3 is made up of 15 amino acids. From germline, CDR1 is MNHEY and CDR2 SVGAGI. Trimming removed 6 bases from V and 7 bases from J, with 19 bases in between. CDR3 residues: CASRGARARVNEQFF. CDR3 nucleotide sequence: TGTGCCAGCAGGGGGGCCAGGGCAAGGGTGAATGAGCAGTTCTTC.

The chain joins TRBV5-1 to TRBJ2-5; 10 bases are a match to TRBD1. CDR3 size: 15 residues. With 8 bases clipped from V and 5 bases from J, the junction kept 12 bases outside the gene matches. Germline V CDR1 and CDR2: SGHRS, YFSETQ. The CDR3 reads CASGTGEVTGETQYF. CDR3 bases: TGCGCCAGTGGGACAGGGGAAGTGACGGGGGAGACCCAGTACTTC.

The gene calls are TRBV5-1 and TRBJ2-1, with 12 bases fitting TRBD2. The V segment lost 0 bases and the J segment 8 bases; nucleotides outside the gene matches: 9. Germline lookup yields CDR1 SGHRS and CDR2 YFSETQ. The CDR3 is 17 amino acids. In DNA, the CDR3 is TGCGCCAGCAGCTTGGATCTAGCGGGGGGGCCTAAGGATGAGCAGTTCTTC. Translated, it gives CASSLDLAGGPKDEQFF.